The next 5 T cell receptor beta chains were all read from a single sample in a study of cytomegalovirus exposure and HLA in healthy donors. PCR involved 60 Vbeta and 13 Jbeta primers. Clones were sequenced by immunoSEQ multiplex PCR, and TCRdb holds only the in-frame ones, with some missing. The sample lists about 130,000 clones, about 85% occurring once. What was sequenced was PBMCs. Receptor source: a boy aged 10-17 years in good health and CMV-seronegative.

CDR3: CASSLRPGSGEKLFF. CDR3 sequence (DNA): TGTGCCAGCAGCTTGAGGCCGGGTTCGGGTGAAAAACTGTTTTTT. V usage is TRBV5-6 and J usage is TRBJ1-4; no definite D call. V lost 1 base and J lost 7, with 14 bases in between. Germline V CDR1 and CDR2: SGHDT, YYEEEE. The CDR3 spans 15 residues.

The gene calls are TRBV6-5 and TRBJ2-5; 7 bases line up with TRBD2. The V gene's germline CDR1 is MNHEY and CDR2 SVGAGI. This CDR3 contains 12 residues. Trimming took 2 bases from V and 7 from J; bases not matched to a gene: 1. This CDR3 reads CASSYREGTQYF. The CDR3 region has the DNA TGTGCCAGCAGTTACAGGGAGGGGACCCAGTACTTC.

DNA of the CDR3: TGTGCCAGCAGCGCGCCGAACGGGCGGGGCTCCTACAATGAGCAGTTCTTC. Its translation is CASSAPNGRGSYNEQFF. The V and J genes are TRBV9 and TRBJ2-1, with a weak D call TRBD2 (6 bases). V was pared by 3 bases and J by 0 bases, with 16 bases between. CDR1 SGDLS and CDR2 YYNGEE come from the germline V gene. CDR3 length: 17 residues.

The rearrangement uses TRBV6-6 and TRBJ1-4; the D is unclear. Germline CDR1 is MNHNY and CDR2 is SVGAGI (reference sequence). Trimming pared 0 bases from V and 4 bases from J, leaving 6 bases between. The CDR3 contains 14 residues. The CDR3 sequence: CASSYSNSNEKLFF. CDR3 DNA sequence: TGTGCCAGCAGTTACTCGAACAGTAATGAAAAACTGTTTTTT.

This chain links TRBV27 with TRBJ1-5; perhaps TRBD1 as D (5 bases). Trimming cost V 6 bases and J 2 bases, with 11 bases left between them. The CDR3 spans 14 residues. The germline V gene encodes CDR1 MNHEY and CDR2 SMNVEV (reference sequence). The CDR3 is CASRPGVGNQPQHF. The CDR3 DNA reads as TGTGCCAGCAGACCGGGGGTGGGCAATCAGCCCCAGCATTTT.